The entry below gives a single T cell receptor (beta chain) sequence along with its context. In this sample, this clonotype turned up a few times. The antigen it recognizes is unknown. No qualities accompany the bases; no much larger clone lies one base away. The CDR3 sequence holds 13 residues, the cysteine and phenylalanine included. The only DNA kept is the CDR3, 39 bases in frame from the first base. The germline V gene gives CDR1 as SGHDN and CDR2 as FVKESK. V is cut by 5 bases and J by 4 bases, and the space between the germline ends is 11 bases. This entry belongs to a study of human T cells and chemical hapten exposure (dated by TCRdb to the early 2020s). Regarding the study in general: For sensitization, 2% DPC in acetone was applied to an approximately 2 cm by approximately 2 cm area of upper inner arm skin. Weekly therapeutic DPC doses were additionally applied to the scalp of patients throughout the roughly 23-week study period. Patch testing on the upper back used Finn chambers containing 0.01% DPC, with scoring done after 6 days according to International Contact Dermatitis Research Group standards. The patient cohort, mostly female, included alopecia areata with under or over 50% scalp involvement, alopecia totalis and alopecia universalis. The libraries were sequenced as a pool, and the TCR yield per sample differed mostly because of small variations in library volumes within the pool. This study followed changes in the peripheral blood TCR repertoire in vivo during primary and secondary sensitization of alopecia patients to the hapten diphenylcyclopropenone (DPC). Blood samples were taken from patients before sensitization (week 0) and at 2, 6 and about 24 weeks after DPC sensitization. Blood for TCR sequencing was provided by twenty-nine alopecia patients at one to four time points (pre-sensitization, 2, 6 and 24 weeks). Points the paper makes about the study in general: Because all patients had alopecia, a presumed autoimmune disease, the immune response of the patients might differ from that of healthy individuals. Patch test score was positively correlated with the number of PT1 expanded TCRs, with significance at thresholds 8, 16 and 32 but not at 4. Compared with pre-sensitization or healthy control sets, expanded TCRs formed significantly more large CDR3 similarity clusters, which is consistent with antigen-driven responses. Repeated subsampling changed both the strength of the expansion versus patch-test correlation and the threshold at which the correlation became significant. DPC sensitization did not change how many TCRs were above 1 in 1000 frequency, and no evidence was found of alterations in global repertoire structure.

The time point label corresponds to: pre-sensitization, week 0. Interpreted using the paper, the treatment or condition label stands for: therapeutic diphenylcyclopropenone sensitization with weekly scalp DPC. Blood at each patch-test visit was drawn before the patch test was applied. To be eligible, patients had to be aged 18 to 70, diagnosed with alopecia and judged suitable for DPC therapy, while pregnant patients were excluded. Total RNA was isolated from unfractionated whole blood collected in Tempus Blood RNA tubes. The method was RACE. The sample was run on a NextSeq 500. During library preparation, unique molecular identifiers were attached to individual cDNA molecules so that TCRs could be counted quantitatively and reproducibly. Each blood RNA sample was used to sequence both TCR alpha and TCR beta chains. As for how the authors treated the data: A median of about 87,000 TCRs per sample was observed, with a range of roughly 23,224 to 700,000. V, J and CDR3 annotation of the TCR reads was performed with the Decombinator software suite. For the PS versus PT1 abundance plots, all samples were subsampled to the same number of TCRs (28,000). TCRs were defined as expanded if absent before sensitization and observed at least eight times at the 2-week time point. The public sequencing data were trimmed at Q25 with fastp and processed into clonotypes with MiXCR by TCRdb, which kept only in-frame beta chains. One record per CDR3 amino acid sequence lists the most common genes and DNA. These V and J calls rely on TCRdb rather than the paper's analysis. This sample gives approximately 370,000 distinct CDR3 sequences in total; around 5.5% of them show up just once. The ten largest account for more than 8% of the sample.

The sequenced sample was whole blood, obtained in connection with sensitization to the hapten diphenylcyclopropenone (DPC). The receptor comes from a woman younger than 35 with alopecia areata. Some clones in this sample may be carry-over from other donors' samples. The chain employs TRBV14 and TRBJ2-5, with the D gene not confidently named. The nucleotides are TGTGCCAGCAGCTACTGGGGTAGAGAGACCCAGTACTTC. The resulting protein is CASSYWGRETQYF.